At least ten counts were recorded for the clone carrying this T cell receptor (beta chain). The target antigen is unknown. The sample is drawn from a study of post-analysis software for immune sequencing data. Study findings and constraints: Among five TRBV segments more frequent in patients than controls were TRBV5-6, TRBV5-1 and TRBV20-1.

Germline values: CDR1 SQVTM, CDR2 ANQGSEA. J lost 3 bases, V lost 5 bases, and 16 bases had no gene match. The CDR3 is 17 amino acids. Every TCR beta cDNA library bore unique molecular identifiers. The source material, roughly 0.9 to 11 million T cells, gave rise to 500,000 or so cDNA molecules. TCRdb re-called the PCR reads through MiXCR, storing one row per CDR3 protein. Here the sample spans over 150,000 distinct CDR3 sequences, 25% to 35% being singletons. This TCR derives from a girl aged 10 to 17 with multiple sclerosis. The chain uses TRBV29-1 and TRBJ1-2, with 9 bases aligning to TRBD1. The sequenced material came from blood. CDR3: CSVSGTGNTYSDYGYTF. CDR3 DNA: TGCAGCGTTTCCGGGACAGGGAATACATATAGTGACTATGGCTACACCTTC.